A selection of T cell receptor beta chains follows, all from one sample in a study of Graves' ophthalmopathy and Graves' hyperthyroidism. TCRdb reprocessed the multiplex PCR reads with MiXCR, giving one entry per CDR3 protein. The table has about 480,000 distinct CDR3 sequences, roughly an eighth seen once; the top ten hold over 8%. The sample consisted of blood. The receptors shown here come from a woman aged 25-40 years with Graves' ophthalmopathy. Each CDR3 is given with its conserved first and last residue. The D gene is left open where the match is weak. Clone size is stated in some rows and not others, as once, few, many or a class when expanded.

clone size	V gene	J gene	D gene	CDR3 DNA	CDR3 protein
many	TRBV27	TRBJ1-6	NA	TGTGCCAGCAGTCCCACCGGACTTAATTCACCCCTCCACTTT	CASSPTGLNSPLHF
many	TRBV7-2	TRBJ2-5	TRBD2	TGTGCCAGCAGCTCCGGGACTAGCGGGGGGCAAGAGACCCAGTACTTC	CASSSGTSGGQETQYF
many	TRBV6-5	TRBJ2-7	TRBD2	TGTGCCAGCAGTTACTCGACGGGGGGTTCCTACGAGCAGTACTTC	CASSYSTGGSYEQYF
many	TRBV28	TRBJ1-2	NA	TGTGCCAGCAGCCCCGCCAGTTATGGCTACACCTTC	CASSPASYGYTF
many	TRBV6-2/TRBV6-3	TRBJ2-6	NA	TGTGCCAGCAGCCCTTCAGGGGTTTTCAGCTCTGGGGCCAACGTCCTGACTTTC	CASSPSGVFSSGANVLTF
many	TRBV27	TRBJ2-6	NA	TGTGCCAGCAGTTTATTAGGGCGTGGGGCCAACGTCCTGACTTTC	CASSLLGRGANVLTF
many	TRBV5-1	TRBJ1-2	TRBD1	TGCGCCAGCAGCTTGGAGTCCGGGACAGGCTCGCATAGCTACACCTTC	CASSLESGTGSHSYTF
many	TRBV12-3/TRBV12-4	TRBJ1-1	NA	TGTGCCAGCAGGGGGGGGATTGAAGCTTTCTTT	CASRGGIEAFF
many	TRBV12-3/TRBV12-4	TRBJ1-2	TRBD1	TGTGCCAGCAGCCTCGACTTCAAAGGACAGGGGGCTAACTATGGCTACACCTTC	CASSLDFKGQGANYGYTF
NA	TRBV6-1	TRBJ1-1	NA	TGTGCCAGCAACCTAGACAGGCGGCCTGAAGCTTTCTTT	CASNLDRRPEAFF
many	TRBV12-3/TRBV12-4	TRBJ1-1	NA	TGTGCCAGCAGTCCCCTCCAGGTTCACACTGAAGCTTTCTTT	CASSPLQVHTEAFF
many	TRBV10-3	TRBJ1-1	TRBD1	TGTGCCATCAGTCCCGGGACAGGGGAGACTGAAGCTTTCTTT	CAISPGTGETEAFF
many	TRBV29-1	TRBJ2-2	TRBD2	TGCAGCGTTGAAGGACGGGAGGACCACACCGGGGAGCTGTTTTTT	CSVEGREDHTGELFF
many	TRBV20-1	TRBJ1-2	NA	TGCAGTGCTAGCCCTGGGACATTCGGCGGCTACACCTTC	CSASPGTFGGYTF
few	TRBV2	TRBJ2-5	TRBD1	TGTTCCTGTACCGTGACAGGGGGTTATTGGGAGACCCAGTACTTC	CSCTVTGGYWETQYF
many	TRBV30	TRBJ2-1	TRBD1	TGTGCCGGAAGACAGGGACGCAATGAGCAGTTCTTC	CAGRQGRNEQFF
many	TRBV27	TRBJ2-2	TRBD2	TGTGCCAGCAGTTTATCCCTAGCGGGAGTCACCGGGGAGCTGTTTTTT	CASSLSLAGVTGELFF
many	TRBV24-1	TRBJ2-2	NA	TGTGCCACCATGACTGACGGGGGCAGGAACACCGGGGAGCTGTTTTTT	CATMTDGGRNTGELFF
NA	TRBV12-3/TRBV12-4	TRBJ1-2	NA	TGTGCCAGCTCTAGGGAGGGTCGGGGCTACACCTTC	CASSREGRGYTF
few	TRBV11-2	TRBJ2-2	TRBD1	TGTGCCAGCAGCTCGATCCGGGACAGGGCCGGGGAGCTGTTTTTT	CASSSIRDRAGELFF
NA	TRBV18	TRBJ1-2	TRBD1	TGTGCCAGCTCACCCCGGGACAGGGACGGCTACACCTTC	CASSPRDRDGYTF
many	TRBV28	TRBJ1-2	NA	TGTGCCAGCAGTCCCCGCCAGGGCTACTATGGCTACACCTTC	CASSPRQGYYGYTF
once	TRBV27	TRBJ2-7	TRBD2	TGTGCCAGCAGTATTGGGACTATCGGGAGGGGCGATCAGTACTTC	CASSIGTIGRGDQYF
many	TRBV19	TRBJ1-2	NA	TGTGCCAGTAGTATTATCCGGGGGCGCGTGTTTGGCTACACCTTC	CASSIIRGRVFGYTF
many	TRBV19	TRBJ2-2	NA	TGTGCCAGTAGTAGGGTTCAAAGCACCGGGGAGCTGTTTTTT	CASSRVQSTGELFF
many	TRBV28	TRBJ2-6	TRBD1	TGTGCCAGCAGGACAGGGGAGGCTGGGGCCAACGTCCTGACTTTC	CASRTGEAGANVLTF
many	TRBV4-2	TRBJ1-2	NA	TGTGCCAGCAGCCAAGAACCTACTAACTATGGCTACACCTTC	CASSQEPTNYGYTF
many	TRBV6-5	TRBJ1-1	TRBD1	TGTGCCAGCAGTTACGAGACAGGGATGAACACTGAAGCTTTCTTT	CASSYETGMNTEAFF
many	TRBV27	TRBJ1-2	NA	TGTGCCAGCATGGGCAGGGGATTAGTCGGCTATGGCTACACCTTC	CASMGRGLVGYGYTF
few	TRBV19	TRBJ1-5	NA	TGTGCCAGTAGATACGACAGAGGACCCAATCAGCCCCAGCATTTT	CASRYDRGPNQPQHF
many	TRBV6-4	TRBJ2-7	NA	TGTGCCAGCAGTGACTCGGCAGGGCGGGAGCAGTACTTC	CASSDSAGREQYF
NA	TRBV12-3/TRBV12-4	TRBJ2-5	TRBD1	TGTGCCAGCCTCCACAGGGGTCGGGAGACCCAGTACTTC	CASLHRGRETQYF
many	TRBV19	TRBJ1-1	NA	TGTGCCAGTAGTGACGGGGACTGGGTCACTGAAGCTTTCTTT	CASSDGDWVTEAFF
many	TRBV12-5	TRBJ1-1	TRBD1	TGTGCTAGTGGTTTGGTAACTTGGACAGGGGAAGGGTTGAACACTGAAGCTTTCTTT	CASGLVTWTGEGLNTEAFF
NA	TRBV7-2	TRBJ1-1	TRBD1	TGTGCCAGCAGTTTCAGCCCTACAGGGGTTACTGAAGCTTTCTTT	CASSFSPTGVTEAFF
many	TRBV5-1	TRBJ2-2	TRBD2	TGCGCCAGCAGCCCTCTTTTGGCGGGAGCCGGGGAGCTGTTTTTT	CASSPLLAGAGELFF
many	TRBV19	TRBJ2-2	TRBD1	TGTGCCAGTAGCCTCGACAGGGGTCGCGGGGAGCTGTTTTTT	CASSLDRGRGELFF
many	TRBV12-5	TRBJ2-7	TRBD1	TGTGCTAGTGGTTTGGCCCCGGACAGGGGCTACGAGCAGTACTTC	CASGLAPDRGYEQYF